Here is one TCR beta chain with its context. Clones were read by immunoSEQ multiplex PCR, and TCRdb kept only the in-frame ones, dropping some. The sample includes under 35,000 clones, approximately 80% of them seen just once. The data were obtained in a study of blood T cell repertoires in COVID-19. In germline, CDR1 is LGHDT, CDR2 YNNKEL (reference sequence). V was clipped by 0 bases and J by 7 bases, with 15 bases between them. The CDR3 contains 15 residues. Sequencing was carried out using peripheral blood. This receptor was identified in a man aged 80 or over with acute or convalescent COVID-19. This sequence joins TRBV3-1 (or the pseudogene TRBV3-2) and TRBJ1-2; D gene uncertain. The CDR3: CASSQDSEGRGGYTF. For the CDR3, the DNA is TGTGCCAGCAGCCAAGATTCAGAGGGAAGAGGTGGCTACACCTTC.